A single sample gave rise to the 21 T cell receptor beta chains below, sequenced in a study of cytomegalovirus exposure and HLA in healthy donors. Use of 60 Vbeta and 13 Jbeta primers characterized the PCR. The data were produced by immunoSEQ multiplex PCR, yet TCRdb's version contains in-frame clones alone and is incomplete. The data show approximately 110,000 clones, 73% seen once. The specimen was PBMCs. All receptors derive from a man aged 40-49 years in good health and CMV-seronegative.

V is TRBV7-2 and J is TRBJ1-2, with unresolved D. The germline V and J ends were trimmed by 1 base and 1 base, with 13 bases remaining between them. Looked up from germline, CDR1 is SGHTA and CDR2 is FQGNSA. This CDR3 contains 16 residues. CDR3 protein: CASSLVPAGLNYGYTF. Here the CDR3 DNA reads TGTGCCAGCAGCTTAGTGCCCGCCGGACTTAACTATGGCTACACCTTC.

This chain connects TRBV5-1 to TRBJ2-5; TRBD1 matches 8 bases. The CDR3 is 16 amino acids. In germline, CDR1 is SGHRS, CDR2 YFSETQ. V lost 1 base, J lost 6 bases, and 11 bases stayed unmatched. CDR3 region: CASSLQGQGMGKTQYF. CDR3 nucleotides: TGCGCCAGCAGCTTGCAAGGACAGGGTATGGGAAAGACCCAGTACTTC.

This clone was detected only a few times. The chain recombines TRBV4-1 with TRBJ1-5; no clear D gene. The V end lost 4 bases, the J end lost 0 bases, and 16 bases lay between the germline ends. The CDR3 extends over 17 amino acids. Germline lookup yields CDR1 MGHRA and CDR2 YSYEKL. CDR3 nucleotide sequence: TGCGCCAGCAGCCTGACATATGGGCAGAATAGCAATCAGCCCCAGCATTTT. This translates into CASSLTYGQNSNQPQHF.

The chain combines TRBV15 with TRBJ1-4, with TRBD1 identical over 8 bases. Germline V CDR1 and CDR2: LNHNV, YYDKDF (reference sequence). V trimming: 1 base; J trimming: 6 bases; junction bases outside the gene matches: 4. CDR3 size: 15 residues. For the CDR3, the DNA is TGTGCCACCAGCAGAGGTGACAGGGGTGATGAAAAACTGTTTTTT. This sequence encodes CATSRGDRGDEKLFF.

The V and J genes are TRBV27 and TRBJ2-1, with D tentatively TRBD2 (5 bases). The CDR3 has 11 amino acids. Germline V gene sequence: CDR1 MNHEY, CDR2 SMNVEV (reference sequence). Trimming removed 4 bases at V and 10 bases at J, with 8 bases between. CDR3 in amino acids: CASSSGLEQFF. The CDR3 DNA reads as TGTGCCAGCAGTTCGGGGTTAGAGCAGTTCTTC.

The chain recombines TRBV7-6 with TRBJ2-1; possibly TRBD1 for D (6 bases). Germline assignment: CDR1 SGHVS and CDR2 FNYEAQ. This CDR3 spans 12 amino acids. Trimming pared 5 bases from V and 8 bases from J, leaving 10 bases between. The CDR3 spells CASSPQGYEQFF. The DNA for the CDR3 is TGTGCCAGCAGCCCTCAGGGGTATGAGCAGTTCTTC. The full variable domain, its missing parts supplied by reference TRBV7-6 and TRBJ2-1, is GAGVSQSPRYKVTKRGQDVALRCDPISGHVSLYWYRQALGQGPEFLTYFNYEAQQDKSGLPNDRFSAERPEGSISTLTIQRTEQRDSAMYRCASSPQGYEQFFGPGTRLTVL.

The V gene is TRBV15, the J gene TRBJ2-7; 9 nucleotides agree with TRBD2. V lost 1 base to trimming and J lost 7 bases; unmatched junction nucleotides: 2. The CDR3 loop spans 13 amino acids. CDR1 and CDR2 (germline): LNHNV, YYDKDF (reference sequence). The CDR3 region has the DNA TGTGCCACCAGCAGAGTAGCGGGGGCAGAGCAGTACTTC. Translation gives CATSRVAGAEQYF.

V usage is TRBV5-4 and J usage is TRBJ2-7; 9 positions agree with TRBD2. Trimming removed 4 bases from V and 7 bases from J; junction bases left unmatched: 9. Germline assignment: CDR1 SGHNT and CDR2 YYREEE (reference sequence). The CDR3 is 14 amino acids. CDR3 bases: TGTGCCAGCAGCCCTTCTAGCGGGGTTGGGGAGCAGTACTTC. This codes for CASSPSSGVGEQYF. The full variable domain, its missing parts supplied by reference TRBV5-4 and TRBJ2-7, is ETGVTQSPTHLIKTRGQQVTLRCSSQSGHNTVSWYQQALGQGPQFIFQYYREEENGRGNFPPRFSGLQFPNYSSELNVNALELDDSALYLCASSPSSGVGEQYFGPGTRLTVT.

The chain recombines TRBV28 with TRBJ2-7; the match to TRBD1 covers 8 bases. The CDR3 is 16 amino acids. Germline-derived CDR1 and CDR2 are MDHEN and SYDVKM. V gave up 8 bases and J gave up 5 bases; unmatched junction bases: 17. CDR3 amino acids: CASRTGQGATYNEQYF. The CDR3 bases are TGTGCCAGCCGGACCGGACAGGGTGCCACCTACAACGAGCAGTACTTC. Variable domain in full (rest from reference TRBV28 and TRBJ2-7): DVKVTQSSRYLVKRTGEKVFLECVQDMDHENMFWYRQDPGLGLRLIYFSYDVKMKEKGDIPEGYSVSREKKERFSLILESASTNQTSMYLCASRTGQGATYNEQYFGPGTRLTVT.

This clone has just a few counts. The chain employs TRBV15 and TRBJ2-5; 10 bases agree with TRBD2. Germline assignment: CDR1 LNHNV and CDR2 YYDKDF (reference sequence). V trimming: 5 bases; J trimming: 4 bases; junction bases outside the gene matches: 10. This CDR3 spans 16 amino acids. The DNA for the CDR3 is TGTGCCACCAGCCCGCGCCAGCGGGGGGGTTTAGAGACCCAGTACTTC. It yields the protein CATSPRQRGGLETQYF. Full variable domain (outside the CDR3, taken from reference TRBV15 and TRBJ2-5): DAMVIQNPRYQVTQFGKPVTLSCSQTLNHNVMYWYQQKSSQAPKLLFHYYDKDFNNEADTPDNFQSRRPNTSFCFLDIRSPGLGDTAMYLCATSPRQRGGLETQYFGPGTRLLVL.

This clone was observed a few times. The CDR3 region has the DNA TGTGCCAGCAGCTTTGGGACAGAGGACTATGGCTACACCTTC. Its protein is CASSFGTEDYGYTF. This rearrangement joins TRBV7-2 to TRBJ1-2; TRBD1 matches 7 bases. J lost 3 bases, V lost 3 bases, and 4 bases had no gene match. The germline V gene encodes CDR1 SGHTA and CDR2 FQGNSA. CDR3 length equals 14 residues.

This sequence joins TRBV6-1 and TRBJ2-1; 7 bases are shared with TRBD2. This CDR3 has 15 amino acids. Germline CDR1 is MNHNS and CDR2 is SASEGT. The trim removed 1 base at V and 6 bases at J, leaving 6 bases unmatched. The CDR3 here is CASSEGLAEINEQFF. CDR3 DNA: TGTGCCAGCAGTGAAGGTCTAGCGGAGATCAATGAGCAGTTCTTC.

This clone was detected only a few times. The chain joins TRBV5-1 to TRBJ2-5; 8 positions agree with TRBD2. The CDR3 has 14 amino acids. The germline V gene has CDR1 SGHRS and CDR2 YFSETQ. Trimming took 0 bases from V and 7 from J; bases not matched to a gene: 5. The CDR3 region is CASSLETSVGTQYF. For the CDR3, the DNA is TGCGCCAGCAGCTTGGAGACTAGCGTAGGGACCCAGTACTTC.

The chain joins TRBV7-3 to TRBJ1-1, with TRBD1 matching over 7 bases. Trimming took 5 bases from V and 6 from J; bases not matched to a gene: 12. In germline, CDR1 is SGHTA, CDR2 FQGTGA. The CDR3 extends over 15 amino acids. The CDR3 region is CASSPSQGNVAEAFF. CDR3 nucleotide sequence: TGTGCCAGCAGCCCCTCACAGGGGAATGTGGCTGAAGCTTTCTTT.

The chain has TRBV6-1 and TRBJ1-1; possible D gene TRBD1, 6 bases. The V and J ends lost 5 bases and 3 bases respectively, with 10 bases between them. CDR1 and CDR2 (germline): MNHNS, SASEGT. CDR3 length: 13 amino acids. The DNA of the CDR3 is TGTGCCAGCAGTCCCAGGGGAGACACTGAAGCTTTCTTT. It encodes CASSPRGDTEAFF.

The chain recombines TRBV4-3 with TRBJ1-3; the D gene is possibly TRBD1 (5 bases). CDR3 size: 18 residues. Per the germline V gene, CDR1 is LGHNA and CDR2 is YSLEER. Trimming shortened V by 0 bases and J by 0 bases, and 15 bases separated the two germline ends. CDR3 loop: CASSQDAGHHNSGNTIYF. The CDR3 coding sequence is TGCGCCAGCAGCCAAGATGCTGGACACCATAACTCTGGAAACACCATATATTTT.

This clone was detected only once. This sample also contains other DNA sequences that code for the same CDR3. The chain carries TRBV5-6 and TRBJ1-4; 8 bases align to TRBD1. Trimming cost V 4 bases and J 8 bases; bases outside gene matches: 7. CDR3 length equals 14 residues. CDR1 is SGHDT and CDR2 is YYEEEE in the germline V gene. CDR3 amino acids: CASSPGQGNEKLFF. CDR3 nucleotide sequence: TGTGCCAGCAGCCCCGGACAGGGAAACGAAAAACTGTTTTTT.

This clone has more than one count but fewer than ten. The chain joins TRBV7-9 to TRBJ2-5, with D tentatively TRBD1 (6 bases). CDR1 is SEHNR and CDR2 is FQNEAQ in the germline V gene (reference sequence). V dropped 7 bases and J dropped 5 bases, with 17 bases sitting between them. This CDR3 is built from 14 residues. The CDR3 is CASMRTGFVETQYF. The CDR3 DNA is TGTGCCAGCATGCGAACAGGGTTTGTGGAGACCCAGTACTTC. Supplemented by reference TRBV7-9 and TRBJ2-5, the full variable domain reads DTGVSQNPRHKITKRGQNVTFRCDPISEHNRLYWYRQTLGQGPEFLTYFQNEAQLEKSRLLSDRFSAERPKGSFSTLEIQRTEQGDSAMYLCASMRTGFVETQYFGPGTRLLVL.

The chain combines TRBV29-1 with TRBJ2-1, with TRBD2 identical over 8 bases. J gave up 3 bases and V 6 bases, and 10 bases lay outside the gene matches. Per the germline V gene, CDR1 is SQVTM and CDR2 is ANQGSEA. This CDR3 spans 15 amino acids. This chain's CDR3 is CSVRRGGIDYNEQFF. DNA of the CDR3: TGCAGCGTCCGCCGGGGGGGGATCGACTACAATGAGCAGTTCTTC.

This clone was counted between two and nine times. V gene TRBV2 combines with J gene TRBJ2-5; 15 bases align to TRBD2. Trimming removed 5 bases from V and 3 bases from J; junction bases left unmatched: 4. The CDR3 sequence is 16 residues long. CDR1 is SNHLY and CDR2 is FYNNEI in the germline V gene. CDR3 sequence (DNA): TGTGCCAGCAGTCTCGGACTAGCGGGGGGGAAAGAGACCCAGTACTTC. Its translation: CASSLGLAGGKETQYF.

The chain's CDR3 is CASSSRGVYNEQFF. The CDR3 DNA is TGTGCCAGCTCCTCCAGGGGGGTTTACAATGAGCAGTTCTTC. This rearrangement joins TRBV18 to TRBJ2-1, with D possibly TRBD1 on 7 matching bases. V was trimmed by 6 bases and J by 4 bases, leaving 13 bases between them. CDR3 length equals 14 residues. The V gene's germline CDR1 is KGHSH and CDR2 LQKENI.